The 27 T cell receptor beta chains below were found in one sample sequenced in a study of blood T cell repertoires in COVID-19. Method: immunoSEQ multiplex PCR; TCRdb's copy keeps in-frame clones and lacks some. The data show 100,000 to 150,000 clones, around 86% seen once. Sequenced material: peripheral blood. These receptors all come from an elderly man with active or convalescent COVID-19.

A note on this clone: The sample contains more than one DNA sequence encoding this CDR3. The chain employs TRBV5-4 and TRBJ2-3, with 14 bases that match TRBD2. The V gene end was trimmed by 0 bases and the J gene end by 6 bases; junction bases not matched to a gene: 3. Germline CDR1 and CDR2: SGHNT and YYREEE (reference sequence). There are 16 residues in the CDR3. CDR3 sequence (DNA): TGTGCCAGCAGCTTGGGACTAGCGGGGGGGCTTGATACGCAGTATTTT. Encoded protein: CASSLGLAGGLDTQYF.

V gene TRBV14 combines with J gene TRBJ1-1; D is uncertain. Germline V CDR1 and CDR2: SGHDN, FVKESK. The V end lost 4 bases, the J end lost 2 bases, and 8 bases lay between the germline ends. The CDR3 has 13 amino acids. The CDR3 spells CASSLTQNTEAFF. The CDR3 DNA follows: TGTGCCAGCAGCCTGACACAAAACACTGAAGCTTTCTTT.

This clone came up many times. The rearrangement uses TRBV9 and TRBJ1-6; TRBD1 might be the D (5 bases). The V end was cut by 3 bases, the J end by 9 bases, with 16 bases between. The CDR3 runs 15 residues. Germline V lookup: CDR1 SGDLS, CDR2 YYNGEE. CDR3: CASSDNIWGGSPLHF. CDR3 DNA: TGTGCCAGCAGCGATAACATCTGGGGCGGTTCACCCCTCCACTTT.

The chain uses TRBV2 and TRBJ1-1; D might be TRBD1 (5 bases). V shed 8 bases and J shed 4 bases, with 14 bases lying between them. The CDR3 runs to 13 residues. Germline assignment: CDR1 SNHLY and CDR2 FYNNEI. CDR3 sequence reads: CASSTGRGTEAFF. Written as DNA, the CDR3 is TGTGCCAGCTCCACGGGGCGGGGCACTGAAGCTTTCTTT.

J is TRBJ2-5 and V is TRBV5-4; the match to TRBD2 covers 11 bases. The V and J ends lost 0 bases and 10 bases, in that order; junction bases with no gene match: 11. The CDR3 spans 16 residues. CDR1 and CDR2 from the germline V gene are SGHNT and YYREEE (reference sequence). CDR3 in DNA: TGTGCCAGCAGCTTGGGGTCCCTAGCGGGGGGAGTTGGCCAGTACTTC. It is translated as CASSLGSLAGGVGQYF.

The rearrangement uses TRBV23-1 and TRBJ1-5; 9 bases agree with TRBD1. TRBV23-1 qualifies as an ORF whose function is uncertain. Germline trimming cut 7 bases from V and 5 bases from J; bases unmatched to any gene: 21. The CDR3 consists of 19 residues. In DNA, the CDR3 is TGCGCCAGCACCCCCCGGCCGGGACAGGGTTACGAGTTTGATCAGCCCCAGCATTTT. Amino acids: CASTPRPGQGYEFDQPQHF.

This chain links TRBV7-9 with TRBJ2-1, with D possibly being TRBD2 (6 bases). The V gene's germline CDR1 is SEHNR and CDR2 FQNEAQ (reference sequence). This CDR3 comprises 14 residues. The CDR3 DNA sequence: TGTTCCTCGGGGGACTCTCACATCTACAATGAGCAGTTCTTC. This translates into CSSGDSHIYNEQFF.

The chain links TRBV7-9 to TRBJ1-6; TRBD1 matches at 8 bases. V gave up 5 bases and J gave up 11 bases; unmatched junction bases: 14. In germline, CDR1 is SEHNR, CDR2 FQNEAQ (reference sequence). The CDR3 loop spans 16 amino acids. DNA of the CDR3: TGTGCCAGCAGCCCCGTCGGACAGGGCGCAAATACACCCCTCCACTTT. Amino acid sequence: CASSPVGQGANTPLHF.

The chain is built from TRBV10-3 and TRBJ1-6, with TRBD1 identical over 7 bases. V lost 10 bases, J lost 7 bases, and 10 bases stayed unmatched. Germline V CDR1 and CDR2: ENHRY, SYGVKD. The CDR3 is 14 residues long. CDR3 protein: CATKNTGENSPLHF. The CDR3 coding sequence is TGTGCCACCAAGAATACAGGGGAAAATTCACCCCTCCACTTT.

The CDR3 sequence: CASSYRHFTDTQYF. The DNA for the CDR3 is TGTGCCAGCAGTTACCGACACTTCACAGATACGCAGTATTTT. The rearrangement joins TRBV6-2 or TRBV6-3 to TRBJ2-3; unclear D gene. The V end lost 2 bases, the J end lost 2 bases, and 8 bases lay between the germline ends. The CDR3 is 14 residues long. Germline CDR1 reads MNHEY; CDR2 reads SVGEGT.

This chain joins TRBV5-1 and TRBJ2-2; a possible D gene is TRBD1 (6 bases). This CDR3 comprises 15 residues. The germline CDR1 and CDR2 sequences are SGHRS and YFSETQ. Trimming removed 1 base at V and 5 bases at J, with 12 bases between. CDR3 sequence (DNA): TGCGCCAGCAGCTTGAACAGGGCAGGTACCGGGGAGCTGTTTTTT. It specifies CASSLNRAGTGELFF.

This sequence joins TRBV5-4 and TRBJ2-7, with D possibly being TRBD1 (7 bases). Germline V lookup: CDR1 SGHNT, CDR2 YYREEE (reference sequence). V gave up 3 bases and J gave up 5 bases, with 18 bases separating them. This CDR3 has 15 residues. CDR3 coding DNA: TGTGCCAGCAGCTCTGGAGGGGGCGCAGGGAACGAGCAGTACTTC. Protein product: CASSSGGGAGNEQYF.

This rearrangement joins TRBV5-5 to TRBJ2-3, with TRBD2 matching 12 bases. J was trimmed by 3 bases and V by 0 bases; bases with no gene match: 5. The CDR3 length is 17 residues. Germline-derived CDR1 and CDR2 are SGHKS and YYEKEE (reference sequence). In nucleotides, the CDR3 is TGTGCCAGCAGCTTGGAGCTAGCGGGGGGGCAAACAGATACGCAGTATTTT. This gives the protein CASSLELAGGQTDTQYF.

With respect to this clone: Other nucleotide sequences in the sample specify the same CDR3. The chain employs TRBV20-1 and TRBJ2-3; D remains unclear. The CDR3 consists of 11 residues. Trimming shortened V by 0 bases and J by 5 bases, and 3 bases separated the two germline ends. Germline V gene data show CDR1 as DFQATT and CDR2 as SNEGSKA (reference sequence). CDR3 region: CSARDLDTQYF. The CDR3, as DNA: TGCAGTGCTAGAGATCTAGATACGCAGTATTTT.

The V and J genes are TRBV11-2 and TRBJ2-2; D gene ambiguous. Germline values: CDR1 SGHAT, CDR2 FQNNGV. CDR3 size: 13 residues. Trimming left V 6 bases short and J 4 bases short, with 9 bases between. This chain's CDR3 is CASRVAGTGELFF. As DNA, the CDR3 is TGTGCCAGCAGGGTTGCCGGCACCGGGGAGCTGTTTTTT.

The CDR3 protein is CSVGGQGSGNTIYF. CDR3 bases: TGCAGCGTTGGGGGGCAGGGCTCTGGAAACACCATATATTTT. The chain uses TRBV29-1 and TRBJ1-3, with TRBD1 as a possible D gene (6 bases). V lost 4 bases and J 0 bases, leaving 10 bases between the germline ends. The CDR3 is 14 amino acids. Per germline, CDR1 SQVTM and CDR2 ANQGSEA.

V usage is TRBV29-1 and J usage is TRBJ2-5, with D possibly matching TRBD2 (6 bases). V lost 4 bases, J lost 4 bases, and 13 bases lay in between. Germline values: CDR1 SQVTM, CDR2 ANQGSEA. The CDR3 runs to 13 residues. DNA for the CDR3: TGCAGCGTTGTATCGGGAGTGCGAGAGACCCAGTACTTC. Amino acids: CSVVSGVRETQYF.

CDR3 amino acids: CAAGGGYGYTF. The CDR3 DNA reads TGTGCCGCCGGGGGTGGCTATGGCTACACCTTC. The rearrangement uses TRBV30 and TRBJ1-2; a possible D gene is TRBD1 (5 bases). The CDR3 is made up of 11 amino acids. V dropped 8 bases and J dropped 4 bases, with 11 bases sitting between them. CDR1 and CDR2 from the germline V gene are GTSNPN and SVGIG (reference sequence).

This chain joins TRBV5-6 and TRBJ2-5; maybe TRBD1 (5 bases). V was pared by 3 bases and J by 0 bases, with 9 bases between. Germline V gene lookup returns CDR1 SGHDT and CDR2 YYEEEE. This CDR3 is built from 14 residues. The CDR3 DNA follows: TGTGCCAGCAGCTCCCCCAGGGACCAAGAGACCCAGTACTTC. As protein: CASSSPRDQETQYF.

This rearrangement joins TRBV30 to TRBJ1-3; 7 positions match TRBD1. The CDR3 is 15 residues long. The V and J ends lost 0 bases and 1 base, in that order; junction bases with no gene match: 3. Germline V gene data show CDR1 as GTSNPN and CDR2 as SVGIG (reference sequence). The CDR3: CAWSVGTVSGNTIYF. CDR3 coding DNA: TGTGCCTGGAGTGTAGGGACAGTATCTGGAAACACCATATATTTT.

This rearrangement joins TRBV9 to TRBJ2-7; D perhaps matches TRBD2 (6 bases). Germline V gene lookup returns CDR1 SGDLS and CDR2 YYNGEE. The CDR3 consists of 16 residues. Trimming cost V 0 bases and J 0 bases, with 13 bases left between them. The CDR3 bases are TGTGCCAGCAGCGTAGGCGGAGGGTTCAGCTCCTACGAGCAGTACTTC. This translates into CASSVGGGFSSYEQYF.

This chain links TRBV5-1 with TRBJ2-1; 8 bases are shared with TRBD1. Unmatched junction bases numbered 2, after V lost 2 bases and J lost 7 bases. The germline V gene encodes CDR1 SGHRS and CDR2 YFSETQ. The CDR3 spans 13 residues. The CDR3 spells CASSFRGPNEQFF. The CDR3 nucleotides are TGCGCCAGCAGCTTCAGGGGGCCTAATGAGCAGTTCTTC.

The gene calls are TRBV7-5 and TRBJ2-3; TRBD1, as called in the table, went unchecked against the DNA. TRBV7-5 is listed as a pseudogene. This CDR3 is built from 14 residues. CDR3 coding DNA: TGTGTCAGAAGCTTACAGGGTAAGGGAGATACGCAGTATTTT. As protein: CVRSLQGKGDTQYF.

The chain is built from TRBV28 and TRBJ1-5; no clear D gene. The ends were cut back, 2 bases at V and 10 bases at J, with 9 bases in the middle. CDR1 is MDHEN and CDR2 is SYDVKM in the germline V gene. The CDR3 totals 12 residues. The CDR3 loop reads CASSLLAQPQHF. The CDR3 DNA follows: TGTGCCAGCAGTTTACTGGCCCAACCCCAGCATTTT.

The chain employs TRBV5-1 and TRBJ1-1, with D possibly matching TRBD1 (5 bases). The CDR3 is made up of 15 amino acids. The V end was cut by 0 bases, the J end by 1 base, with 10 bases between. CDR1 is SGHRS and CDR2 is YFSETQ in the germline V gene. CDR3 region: CASSLDPGSNTEAFF. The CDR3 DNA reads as TGCGCCAGCAGCTTGGATCCAGGGTCGAACACTGAAGCTTTCTTT.

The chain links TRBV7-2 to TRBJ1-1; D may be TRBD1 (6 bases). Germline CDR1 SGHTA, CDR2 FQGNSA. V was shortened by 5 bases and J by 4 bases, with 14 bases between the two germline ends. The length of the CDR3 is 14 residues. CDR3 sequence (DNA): TGTGCCAGCAGCGAACAGGGTAAGGGCACTGAAGCTTTCTTT. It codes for CASSEQGKGTEAFF.

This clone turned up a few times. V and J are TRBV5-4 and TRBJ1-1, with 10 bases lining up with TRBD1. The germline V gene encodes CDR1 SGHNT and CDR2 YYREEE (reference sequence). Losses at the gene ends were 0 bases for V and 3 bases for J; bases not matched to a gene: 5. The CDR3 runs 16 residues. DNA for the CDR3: TGTGCCAGCAGCTTGGGACAGGGGGCCACCCACACTGAAGCTTTCTTT. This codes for CASSLGQGATHTEAFF.